This T cell receptor (beta chain) is from a study of shared clonotypes between healthy human individuals. Study as a whole: The study used three CD4 naive, three CD4 memory, two CD8 naive and one CD8 memory plate per donor.

Splitting of each subset's genomic DNA was done evenly across several immunoSEQ plates. The table came from immunoSEQ multiplex PCR; TCRdb's copy has only in-frame clones and leaves some out. The top ten hold roughly 2% of the sample, which has hundreds of thousands of clones, roughly 72% seen once. For this clone: The antigen remains unidentified.

Study-level results: The study sampled only blood, and tissue repertoires likely differ. Represented genetic and exposure-history diversity was restricted by having few donors.

From germline, CDR1 is SGHRS and CDR2 YFSETQ. CDR3 size: 12 residues. Trimming removed 4 bases at V and 9 bases at J, with 14 bases between. The gene calls are TRBV5-1 and TRBJ2-7, with D possibly being TRBD1 (6 bases). Sequencing was performed on memory CD4+ T cells sorted from blood. The subset is: CD45RA-negative fraction. The TCR sequence derives from a woman in her twenties or thirties in good health. The CDR3 DNA follows: TGCGCCAGCAGCGACGGACAGCTGTGGCAGTACTTC. Residues: CASSDGQLWQYF.